This TCR beta chain appears in the sequencing data of a study of control samples from healthy donors and cancer patients. The assay was immunoSEQ multiplex PCR, and TCRdb's table has in-frame clones only and misses some. The sample lists tens of thousands of clones; over 75% were seen once. The germline V and J ends were trimmed by 4 bases and 4 bases, with 10 bases remaining between them. The CDR3 consists of 14 residues. Germline CDR1 is KGHSH and CDR2 is LQKENI. This receptor was identified in a man aged 45-65 years in good health. The rearrangement uses TRBV18 and TRBJ1-4, with no clear D. The sequenced sample consisted of blood. CDR3 amino acids: CASSRQDLNEKLFF. CDR3 nucleotides: TGTGCCAGCTCACGTCAGGACCTTAATGAAAAACTGTTTTTT.